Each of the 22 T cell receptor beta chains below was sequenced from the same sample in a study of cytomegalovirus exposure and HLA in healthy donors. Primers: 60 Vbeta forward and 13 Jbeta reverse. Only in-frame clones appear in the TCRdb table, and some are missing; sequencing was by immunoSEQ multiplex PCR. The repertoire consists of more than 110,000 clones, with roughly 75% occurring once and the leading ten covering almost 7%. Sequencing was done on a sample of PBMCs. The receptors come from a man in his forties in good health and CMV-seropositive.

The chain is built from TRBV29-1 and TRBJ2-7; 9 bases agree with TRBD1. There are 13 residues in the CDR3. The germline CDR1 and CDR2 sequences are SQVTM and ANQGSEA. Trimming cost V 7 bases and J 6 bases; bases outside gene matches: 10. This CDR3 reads CSARTGEHREQYF. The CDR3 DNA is TGCAGCGCACGGACAGGGGAACATCGCGAGCAGTACTTC.

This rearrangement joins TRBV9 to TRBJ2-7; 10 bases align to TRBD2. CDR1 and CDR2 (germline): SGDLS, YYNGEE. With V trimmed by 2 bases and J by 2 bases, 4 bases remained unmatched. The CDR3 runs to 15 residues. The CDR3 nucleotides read TGTGCCAGCAGCGTTTTAGCGGGAGGCGCCTACGAGCAGTACTTC. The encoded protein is CASSVLAGGAYEQYF.

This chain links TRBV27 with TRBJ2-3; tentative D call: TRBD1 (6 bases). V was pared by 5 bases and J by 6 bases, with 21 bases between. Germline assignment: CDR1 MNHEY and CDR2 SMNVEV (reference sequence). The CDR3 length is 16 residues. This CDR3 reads CASSPRWTVLRDTQYF. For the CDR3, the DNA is TGTGCCAGCAGTCCCCGATGGACAGTACTTAGGGATACGCAGTATTTT.

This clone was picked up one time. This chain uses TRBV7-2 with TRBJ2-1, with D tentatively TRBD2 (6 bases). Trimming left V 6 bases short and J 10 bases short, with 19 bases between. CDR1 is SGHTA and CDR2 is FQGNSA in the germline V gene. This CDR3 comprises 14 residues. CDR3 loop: CASSKQRVTAEQFF. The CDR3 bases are TGTGCCAGCAGTAAACAGCGGGTGACGGCGGAGCAGTTCTTC.

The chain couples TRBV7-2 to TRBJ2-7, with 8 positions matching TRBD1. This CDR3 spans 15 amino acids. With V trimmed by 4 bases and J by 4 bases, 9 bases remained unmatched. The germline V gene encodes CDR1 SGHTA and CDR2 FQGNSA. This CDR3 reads CASSSSGTGGYEQYF. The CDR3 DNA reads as TGTGCCAGCAGCTCCTCCGGGACAGGAGGGTACGAGCAGTACTTC.

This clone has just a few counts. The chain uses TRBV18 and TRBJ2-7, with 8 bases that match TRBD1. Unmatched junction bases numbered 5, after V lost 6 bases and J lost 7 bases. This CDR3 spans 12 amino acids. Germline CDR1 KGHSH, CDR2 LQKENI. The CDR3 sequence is CASSPGQAEQYF. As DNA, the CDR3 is TGTGCCAGCTCGCCGGGACAGGCAGAGCAGTACTTC.

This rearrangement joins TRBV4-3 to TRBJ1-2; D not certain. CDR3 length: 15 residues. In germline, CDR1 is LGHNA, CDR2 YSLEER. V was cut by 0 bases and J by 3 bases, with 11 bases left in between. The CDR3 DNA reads TGCGCCAGCAGCCAAGAATCCCGCGGAGACTATGGCTACACCTTC. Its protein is CASSQESRGDYGYTF.

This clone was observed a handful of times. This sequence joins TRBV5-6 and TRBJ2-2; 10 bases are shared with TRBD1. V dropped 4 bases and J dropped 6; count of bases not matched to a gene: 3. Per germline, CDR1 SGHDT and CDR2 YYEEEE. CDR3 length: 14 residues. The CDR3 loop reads CASSMTGGAGELFF. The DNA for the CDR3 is TGTGCCAGCAGCATGACAGGGGGCGCCGGGGAGCTGTTTTTT.

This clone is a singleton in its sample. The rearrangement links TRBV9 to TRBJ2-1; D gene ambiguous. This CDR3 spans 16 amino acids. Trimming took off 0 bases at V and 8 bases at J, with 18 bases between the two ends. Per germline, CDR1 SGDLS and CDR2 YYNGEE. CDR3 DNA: TGTGCCAGCAGCGTAGGTCGGAGCGACGGTCTTGATGAGCAGTTCTTC. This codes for CASSVGRSDGLDEQFF.

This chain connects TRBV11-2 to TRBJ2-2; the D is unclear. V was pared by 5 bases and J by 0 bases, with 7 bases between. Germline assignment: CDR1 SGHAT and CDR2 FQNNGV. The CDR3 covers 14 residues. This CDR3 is CASSRNSNTGELFF. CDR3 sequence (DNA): TGTGCCAGCAGCCGAAACTCGAACACCGGGGAGCTGTTTTTT.

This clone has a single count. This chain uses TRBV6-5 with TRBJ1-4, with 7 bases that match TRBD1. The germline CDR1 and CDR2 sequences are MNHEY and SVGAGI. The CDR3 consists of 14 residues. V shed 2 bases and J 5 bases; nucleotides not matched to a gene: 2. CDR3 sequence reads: CASSYGDRNEKLFF. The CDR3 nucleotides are TGTGCCAGCAGTTACGGGGACAGAAATGAAAAACTGTTTTTT.

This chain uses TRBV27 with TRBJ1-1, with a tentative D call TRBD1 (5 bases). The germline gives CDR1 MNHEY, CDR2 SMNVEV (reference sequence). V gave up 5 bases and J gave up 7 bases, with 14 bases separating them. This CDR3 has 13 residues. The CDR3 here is CASSPQAGLEAFF. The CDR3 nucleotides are TGTGCCAGCAGTCCACAGGCGGGGCTTGAAGCTTTCTTT.

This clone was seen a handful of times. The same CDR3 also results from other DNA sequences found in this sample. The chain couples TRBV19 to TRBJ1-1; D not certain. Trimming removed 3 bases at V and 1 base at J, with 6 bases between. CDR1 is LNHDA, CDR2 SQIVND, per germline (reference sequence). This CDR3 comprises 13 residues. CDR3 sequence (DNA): TGTGCCAGTAGTATTACCAGGAACACTGAAGCTTTCTTT. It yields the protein CASSITRNTEAFF.

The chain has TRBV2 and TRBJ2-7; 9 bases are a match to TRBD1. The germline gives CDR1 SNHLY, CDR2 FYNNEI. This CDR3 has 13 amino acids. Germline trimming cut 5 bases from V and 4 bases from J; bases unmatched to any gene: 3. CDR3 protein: CASSRDRDYEQYF. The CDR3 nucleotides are TGTGCCAGCAGTAGGGACAGGGATTACGAGCAGTACTTC. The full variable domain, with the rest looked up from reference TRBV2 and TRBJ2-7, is EPEVTQTPSHQVTQMGQEVILRCVPISNHLYFYWYRQILGQKVEFLVSFYNNEISEKSEIFDDQFSVERPDGSNFTLKIRSTKLEDSAMYFCASSRDRDYEQYFGPGTRLTVT.

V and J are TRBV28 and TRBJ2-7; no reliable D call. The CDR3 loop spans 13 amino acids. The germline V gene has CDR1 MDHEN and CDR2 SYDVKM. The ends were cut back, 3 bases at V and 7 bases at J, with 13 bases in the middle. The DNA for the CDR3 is TGTGCCAGCAGTTTTCCTAATACAGCAGAGCAGTACTTC. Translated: CASSFPNTAEQYF.

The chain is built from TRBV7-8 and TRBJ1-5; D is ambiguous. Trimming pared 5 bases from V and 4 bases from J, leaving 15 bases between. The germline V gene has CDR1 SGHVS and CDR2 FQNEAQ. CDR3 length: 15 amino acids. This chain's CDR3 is CASSPGRAGNQPQHF. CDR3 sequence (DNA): TGTGCCAGCAGCCCCGGGAGGGCGGGTAATCAGCCCCAGCATTTT.

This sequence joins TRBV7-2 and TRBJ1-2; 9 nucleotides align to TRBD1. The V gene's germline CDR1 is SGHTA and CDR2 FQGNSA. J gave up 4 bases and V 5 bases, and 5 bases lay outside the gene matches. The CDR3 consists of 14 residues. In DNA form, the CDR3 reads TGTGCCAGCAGCCGGACAGGGGACCTCTATGGCTACACCTTC. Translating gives CASSRTGDLYGYTF.

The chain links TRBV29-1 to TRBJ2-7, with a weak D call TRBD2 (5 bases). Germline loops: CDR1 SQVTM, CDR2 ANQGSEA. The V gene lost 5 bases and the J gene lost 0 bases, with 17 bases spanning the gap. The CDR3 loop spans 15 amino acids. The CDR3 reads CSVQWTSPNSYEQYF. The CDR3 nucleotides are TGCAGCGTTCAGTGGACTTCCCCTAACTCCTACGAGCAGTACTTC.

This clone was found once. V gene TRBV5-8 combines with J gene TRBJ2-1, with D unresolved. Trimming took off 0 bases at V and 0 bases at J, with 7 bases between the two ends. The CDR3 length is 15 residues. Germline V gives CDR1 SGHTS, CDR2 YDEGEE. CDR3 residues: CASSLGGSSYNEQFF. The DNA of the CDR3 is TGTGCCAGCAGCTTGGGCGGAAGCTCCTACAATGAGCAGTTCTTC.

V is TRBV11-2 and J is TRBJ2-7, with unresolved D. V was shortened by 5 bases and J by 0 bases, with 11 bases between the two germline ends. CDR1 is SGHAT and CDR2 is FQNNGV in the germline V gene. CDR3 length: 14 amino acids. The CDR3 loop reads CASSPRLSSYEQYF. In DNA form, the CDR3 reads TGTGCCAGCAGCCCCCGGTTAAGCTCCTACGAGCAGTACTTC.

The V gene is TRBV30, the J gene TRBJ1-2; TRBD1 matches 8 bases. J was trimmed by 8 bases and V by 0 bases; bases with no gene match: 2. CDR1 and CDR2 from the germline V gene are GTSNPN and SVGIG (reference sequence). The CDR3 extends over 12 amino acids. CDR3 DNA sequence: TGTGCCTGGAGTGTAGCAGGGGGCGGCTACACCTTC. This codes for CAWSVAGGGYTF.

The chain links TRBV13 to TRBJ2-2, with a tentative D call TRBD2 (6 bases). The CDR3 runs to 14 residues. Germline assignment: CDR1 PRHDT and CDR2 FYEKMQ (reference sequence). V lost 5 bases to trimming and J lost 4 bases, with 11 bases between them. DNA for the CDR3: TGTGCCAGCAGCAGGAGGGACGGCACCGGGGAGCTGTTTTTT. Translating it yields CASSRRDGTGELFF.